This TCR beta chain was recorded in a study of response to subunit inactivated influenza vaccine. Notes on the study in general: The authors proposed limited new T cell recruitment per seasonal influenza vaccination.

With 3 bases clipped from V and 5 bases from J, the junction kept 15 bases outside the gene matches. Germline V CDR1 and CDR2: SGHVT, SQSDAQ. The CDR3 length is 17 residues. TCRdb reanalysed the RT-PCR reads using MiXCR and keeps one entry per CDR3 protein. The sample contains 500,000 to 750,000 distinct CDR3 sequences, 14% of which appear only once. This clonotype was observed a few times. The target antigen is unknown. The chain is built from TRBV7-4 and TRBJ2-5; 7 nucleotides agree with TRBD2. This clonotype was obtained from a man aged 45-65 years who received an inactivated influenza vaccine. Sequenced material: PBMCs from blood, taken 11 to 12 days after vaccination. CDR3 coding DNA: TGTGCCAGCAGCTTTCTTGGCGGGAGTCCGCCCCGGGAGACCCAGTACTTC. Translation: CASSFLGGSPPRETQYF.